These T cell receptor beta chains were read from a single sample in a study of blood T cell repertoires in COVID-19. Assay: immunoSEQ multiplex PCR; the TCRdb copy retains only in-frame clones and omits some. The table includes about 150,000 clones, roughly four fifths detected once. The source material was peripheral blood. Receptors were obtained from a woman of 80 years or more with acute or convalescent COVID-19. The CDR3 runs from the conserved cysteine through the conserved F or W. A D gene is named only where the DNA matches it firmly. Clone size is given for some rows only: seen once, a few or many times, or a class if the clone is expanded.

clone_size | d_call | j_call | v_call | cdr3_nt | cdr3_aa
NA | TRBD1 | TRBJ2-7 | TRBV5-4 | TGTGCCAGCAGCTTGGGACAGGGGCCCTACGAGCAGTACTTC | CASSLGQGPYEQYF
NA | NA | TRBJ1-5 | TRBV15 | TGTGCCACCAGCAGAGGCGGGGTGGGGGTAAGCAATCAGCCCCAGCATTTT | CATSRGGVGVSNQPQHF
NA | TRBD1 | TRBJ1-1 | TRBV29-1 | TGCAGCGTTGAAGATCTAGGGACAGGGGGATCGATGAACACTGAAGCTTTCTTT | CSVEDLGTGGSMNTEAFF
NA | NA | TRBJ1-2 | TRBV6-1 | TGTGCCAGCAGTGATGCGGAGGGGGGGGGCTATGGCTACACCTTC | CASSDAEGGGYGYTF
NA | NA | TRBJ2-2 | TRBV6-5 | TGTGCCAGCAGGCGGCAATCGAACACCGGGGAGCTGTTTTTT | CASRRQSNTGELFF
NA | TRBD2 | TRBJ2-1 | TRBV6-6 | TGTGCCAGCAGTGCGCCGAGGGAGCGGGGGTACAATGAGCAGTTCTTC | CASSAPRERGYNEQFF
NA | TRBD2 | TRBJ2-5 | TRBV7-9 | TGTGCCAGCAGCCCAGTGGGTAGCGGGGTGACCCAGTACTTC | CASSPVGSGVTQYF
NA | NA | TRBJ2-3 | TRBV5-1 | TGCGCCAGCAAGGGGACAGATACGCAGTATTTT | CASKGTDTQYF
NA | NA | TRBJ1-2 | TRBV29-1 | TGCAGCGGCAAGGAAGGGGATGGCTACACCTTC | CSGKEGDGYTF
NA | NA | TRBJ1-3 | TRBV29-1 | TGCAGCGCCTCCCATGGGGAGAACACCATATATTTT | CSASHGENTIYF
NA | TRBD1 | TRBJ1-5 | TRBV6-2/TRBV6-3 | TGTGCCAGCAGCCGAGACAGGGGTCGTCAGCCCCAGCATTTT | CASSRDRGRQPQHF
NA | TRBD1 | TRBJ1-4 | TRBV2 | TGTGCCAGCACTACCGGGACAGCGGCTGAAAAACTGTTTTTT | CASTTGTAAEKLFF
NA | NA | TRBJ1-1 | TRBV19 | TGTGCCAGTAAACCGTCCAGGGTCCCTGAAGCTTTCTTT | CASKPSRVPEAFF
few | NA | TRBJ2-7 | TRBV7-9 | TGTGCCAGCAGCTTATATGATTTGCGGGGTCCAAGCTCCTACGAGCAGTACTTC | CASSLYDLRGPSSYEQYF
NA | NA | TRBJ1-4 | TRBV5-1 | TGCGCCAGCAGCTTGGACGTAGAGGAAAAACTGTTTTTT | CASSLDVEEKLFF
few | TRBD2 | TRBJ2-7 | TRBV9 | TGTGCCAGCAGCGCTACTAGCGGACAAACCTACGAGCAGTACTTC | CASSATSGQTYEQYF
NA | TRBD2 | TRBJ2-1 | TRBV28 | TGTGCCAGCAGCTCTGCGGGAGGGCCGGTCAATGAGCAGTTCTTC | CASSSAGGPVNEQFF
NA | TRBD2 | TRBJ2-7 | TRBV7-2 | TGTGCCAGCAGCTTAGGCGTTAGCGGGAGGAGGGAGCAGTACTTC | CASSLGVSGRREQYF
once | TRBD2 | TRBJ2-7 | TRBV4-2 | TGTGCCAGCAGCCAAGAGAGTCTAGCGGGAGCCTACGAGCAGTACTTC | CASSQESLAGAYEQYF
NA | NA | TRBJ2-2 | TRBV27 | TGTGCCAGCAGAACTTCGGACAGCTACACCGGGGAGCTGTTTTTT | CASRTSDSYTGELFF
once | NA | TRBJ1-1 | TRBV3-1/TRBV3-2 | TGTGCCAGCAGCCCCCAATCATTGAACACTGAAGCTTTCTTT | CASSPQSLNTEAFF
NA | TRBD1 | TRBJ1-2 | TRBV5-4 | TGTGCCAGCAGCCGGGACAGGGTGGATGGCTACACCTTC | CASSRDRVDGYTF
NA | NA | TRBJ1-6 | TRBV28 | TGTGCCAGCAGTTTACGGGTTTCACCCCTCCACTTT | CASSLRVSPLHF
NA | NA | TRBJ1-5 | TRBV6-5 | TGTGCCAGCGCAGGGCTCTCCGGCAATCAGCCCCAGCATTTT | CASAGLSGNQPQHF
NA | TRBD1 | TRBJ2-1 | TRBV12-5 | TGTGCTAGTGGTACAGGGGCGTCCTACAGTGGGCAGTTCTTC | CASGTGASYSGQFF
NA | NA | TRBJ2-1 | TRBV21-1 | TGTGCCAGCAGCAAGGGATGGACTAGCGGGGGGGACTCCACCTGCTGCTCCTACAATGAGCAGTTCTTC | CASSKGWTSGGDSTCCSYNEQFF
NA | NA | TRBJ2-7 | TRBV18 | TGTGCCAGCTCACCGGGAGGGGGGGTCGAGCAGTACTTC | CASSPGGGVEQYF
once | NA | TRBJ1-6 | TRBV19 | TGTGCCACCTCAGTAGGGGGTCAATCACCCCTCCACTTT | CATSVGGQSPLHF
NA | NA | TRBJ2-2 | TRBV5-1 | TGCGCCAGCAGCTTGGAAAATAGCGGCATCACCGGGGAGCTGTTTTTT | CASSLENSGITGELFF
NA | NA | TRBJ2-1 | TRBV5-1 | TGCGCCAGCAGCTGGGGGGACTCTGGAGAGCAGTTCTTC | CASSWGDSGEQFF
many | TRBD2 | TRBJ2-2 | TRBV7-2 | TGTGCCAGCAGCGAGGGACTAGCGGGGTTTAACACCGGGGAGCTGTTTTTT | CASSEGLAGFNTGELFF
NA | NA | TRBJ1-5 | TRBV24-1 | TGTGCCACCCACGAGCGCATCCAGCATTTT | CATHERIQHF
few | NA | TRBJ1-1 | TRBV30 | TGTGCCTGGAGTCCCGAGGGTATGAACACTGAAGCTTTCTTT | CAWSPEGMNTEAFF
NA | NA | TRBJ1-5 | TRBV19 | TGTGCCAGTAGTACCTTTAGCAATCAGCCCCAGCATTTT | CASSTFSNQPQHF
NA | NA | TRBJ2-7 | TRBV7-7 | TGTGCCAGCAGCTTAGCTTTGGGGGGCGAGCAGTACTTC | CASSLALGGEQYF
NA | NA | TRBJ2-7 | TRBV19 | TGTGCCAGTAGCGTCGGTGCCAGAGGTTACGAGCAGTACTTC | CASSVGARGYEQYF
NA | TRBD1 | TRBJ2-5 | TRBV19 | TGTGCCAGTAGTTCCGGACAGGGGCGGGGAGAGACCCAGTACTTC | CASSSGQGRGETQYF
NA | NA | TRBJ1-1 | TRBV19 | TGTGCCAGTAGTGACTCTCCCCTCAACACTGAAGCTTTCTTT | CASSDSPLNTEAFF
many | NA | TRBJ1-5 | TRBV7-9 | TGTGCCAGCAGCCCCGGTTGGACTGGTAGCAATCAGCCCCAGCATTTT | CASSPGWTGSNQPQHF
NA | TRBD1 | TRBJ1-1 | TRBV27 | TGTGCCAGCAGTTCACAGGGGGCAATCGGTGAGAACACTGAAGCTTTCTTT | CASSSQGAIGENTEAFF
NA | TRBD1 | TRBJ2-2 | TRBV6-1 | TGTGCCAGCAGTGAGGGACAGGGATTCACCGGGGAGCTGTTTTTT | CASSEGQGFTGELFF
few | TRBD1 | TRBJ1-6 | TRBV20-1 | TGCAGTGCAAGTAGGACAGGGTACAATTCACCCCTCCACTTT | CSASRTGYNSPLHF
NA | TRBD1 | TRBJ2-1 | TRBV10-3 | TGTGCCACCCTACAGGGGGCGGTTGGTGAGCAGTTCTTC | CATLQGAVGEQFF
NA | TRBD1 | TRBJ2-3 | TRBV5-1 | TGCGCCAGCAGCTCCGGACAGGGGGGCGCAGATACGCAGTATTTT | CASSSGQGGADTQYF
NA | TRBD1 | TRBJ2-3 | TRBV2 | TGTGCCAGCAGTATCCGCGACAGGGGCAGCACAGATACGCAGTATTTT | CASSIRDRGSTDTQYF
NA | NA | TRBJ1-1 | TRBV19 | TGTGCCAGTAGTATTTTTTCCGCAGGGCAAGCTTTCTTT | CASSIFSAGQAFF
NA | NA | TRBJ1-1 | TRBV6-5 | TGTGCCAGCAGTTACTCCGGGGTGGGCACTGAAGCTTTCTTT | CASSYSGVGTEAFF
NA | TRBD2 | TRBJ2-2 | TRBV7-2 | TGTGCCAGCAGAATAAGCGGGGGGGCGGTCACCGGGGAGCTGTTTTTT | CASRISGGAVTGELFF
NA | NA | TRBJ1-2 | TRBV5-6 | TGTGCCAGCAGCTCTTCTGGGGAGGGTGGCTACACCTTC | CASSSSGEGGYTF